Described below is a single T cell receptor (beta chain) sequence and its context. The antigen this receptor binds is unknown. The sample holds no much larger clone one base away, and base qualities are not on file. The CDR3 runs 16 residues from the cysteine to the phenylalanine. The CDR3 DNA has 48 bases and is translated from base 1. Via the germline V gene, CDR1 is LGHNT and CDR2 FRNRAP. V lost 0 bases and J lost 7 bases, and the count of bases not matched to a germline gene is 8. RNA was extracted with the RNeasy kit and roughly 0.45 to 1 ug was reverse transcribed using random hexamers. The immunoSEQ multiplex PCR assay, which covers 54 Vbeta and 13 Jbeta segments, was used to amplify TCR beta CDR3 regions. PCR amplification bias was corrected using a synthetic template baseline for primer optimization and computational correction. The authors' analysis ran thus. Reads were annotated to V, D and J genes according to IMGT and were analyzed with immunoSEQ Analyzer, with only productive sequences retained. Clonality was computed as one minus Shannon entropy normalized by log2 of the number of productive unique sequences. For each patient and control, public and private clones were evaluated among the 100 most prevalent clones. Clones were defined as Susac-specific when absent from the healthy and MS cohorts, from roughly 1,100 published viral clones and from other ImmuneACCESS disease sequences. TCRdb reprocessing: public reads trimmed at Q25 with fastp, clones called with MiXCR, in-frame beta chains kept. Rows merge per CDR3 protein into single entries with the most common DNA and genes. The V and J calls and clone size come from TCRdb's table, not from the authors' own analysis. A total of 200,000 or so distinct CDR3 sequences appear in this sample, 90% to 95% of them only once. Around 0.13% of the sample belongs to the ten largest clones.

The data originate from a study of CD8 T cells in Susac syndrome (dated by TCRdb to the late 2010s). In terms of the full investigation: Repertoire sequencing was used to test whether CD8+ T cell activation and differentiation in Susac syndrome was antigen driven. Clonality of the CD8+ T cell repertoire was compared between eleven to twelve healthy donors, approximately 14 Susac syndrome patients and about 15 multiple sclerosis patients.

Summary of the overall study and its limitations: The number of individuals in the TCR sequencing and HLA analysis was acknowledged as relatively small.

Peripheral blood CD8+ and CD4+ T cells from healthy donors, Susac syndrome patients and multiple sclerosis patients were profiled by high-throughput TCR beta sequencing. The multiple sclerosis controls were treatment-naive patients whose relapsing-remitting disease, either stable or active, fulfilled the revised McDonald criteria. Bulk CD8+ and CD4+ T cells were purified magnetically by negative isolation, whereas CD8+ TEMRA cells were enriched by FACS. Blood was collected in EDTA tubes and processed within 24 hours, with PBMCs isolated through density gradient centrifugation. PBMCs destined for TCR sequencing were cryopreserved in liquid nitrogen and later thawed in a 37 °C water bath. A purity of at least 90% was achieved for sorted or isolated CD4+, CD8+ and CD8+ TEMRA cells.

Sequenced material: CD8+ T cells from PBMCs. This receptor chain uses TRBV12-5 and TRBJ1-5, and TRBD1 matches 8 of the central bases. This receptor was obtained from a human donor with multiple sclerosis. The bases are TGTGCTAGTGGTTTGGTCCCTGGACAGGGTGGACAGCCCCAGCATTTT. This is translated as CASGLVPGQGGQPQHF.